This T cell receptor (beta chain) was found in a study of CD8+ T cells in alopecia areata listed by TCRdb under 2018. With respect to the entire study: High-throughput TCRbeta sequencing was used to examine T cell clonal expansion in alopecia areata in both the C3H/HeJ mouse model and human patients. TCRbeta CDR3 regions were amplified by immunoSEQ multiplex PCR with 35 Vbeta forward and 13 Jbeta reverse primers. Clonality in the scalp was compared among normal scalp (n=4), patchy alopecia areata scalp (n=8), and alopecia totalis/universalis scalp (n=8). RNA was obtained with the PAXgene miRNA kit for fixed scalp, the miRNeasy kit for PBMCs, and the RNeasy kit for mouse skin. In humans, TCRbeta sequencing was performed on scalp tissue and on sorted CD4+ and CD8+ peripheral blood T cells from healthy controls and from patients with patchy or totalis/universalis alopecia areata. Broader findings and caveats from the paper: Lesional scalp, especially in alopecia totalis/universalis, showed higher clonality and more expanded CD8+ clones than normal scalp, suggesting antigenic drive. Scalp TCR repertoire analysis is complicated because resident alphabeta T cells in normal human skin are also sequenced, whereas mouse skin is dominated by gammadelta T cells. Shared TCR sequences between patients were less evident than in mice, which may be partly attributable to HLA diversity in the patient population.

Library preparation used the immunoSEQ multiplex PCR assay. RNA was extracted from all samples and reverse transcribed into cDNA, which served as template for TCR sequencing. First-strand cDNA was synthesized with SuperScript III using a 2:1 mix of oligo-dT and random hexamers. A synthetic immune receptor repertoire was used to measure amplification bias, and any remaining bias was corrected computationally. The source study handled its data this way. Raw reads were preprocessed for error removal, and CDR3 was defined according to IMGT conventions as running from the conserved cysteine to phenylalanine. Clonality was computed by normalizing Shannon entropy by log2 of the number of productive unique TCRs and subtracting the result from 1. Scalp TCRbeta sequences were cross-referenced with sorted blood CD4 and CD8 repertoires so that the CD4 or CD8 identity of scalp clones could be inferred. TCRdb carries this immuneACCESS record with in-frame sequences only. Its versions omit some clonotypes, under half of them owing to an unresolved V gene in the studies checked, with the rest unexplained. That table furnishes V, J and clone size, whereas the DNA furnished D and trimming. This sample holds 200,000 to 250,000 clones; 45% to 70% were observed only once. Of the sample, around 5.1% falls within the top ten clones.

As to this clone: Its target antigen remains unknown. No base quality information exists; no much larger clone differs at one position.

PBMCs were separated by density centrifugation and stained for CD3, CD4 and CD8, after which CD4+ and CD8+ T cells were sorted on a FACSAria. Scalp biopsies and blood samples were provided by unaffected controls. The CDR3 numbers 13 residues from cysteine through phenylalanine. Only the CDR3 portion is preserved as DNA: 39 bases, with reading frame beginning at the first base. The V and J ends are trimmed by 5 bases and 5 bases, leaving 12 bases between them. CDR1 SEHNR and CDR2 FQNEAQ are derived from the germline V gene (reference sequence). This receptor was identified in a human donor in good health. The chain uses TRBV7-9 and TRBJ2-5, and TRBD2 may be the D gene, going by 6 matching bases. Sequencing used CD8+ T cells sorted from blood. The sequenced DNA: TGTGCCAGCAGCGGACTACCTGGGGAGACCCAGTACTTC. This encodes CASSGLPGETQYF.